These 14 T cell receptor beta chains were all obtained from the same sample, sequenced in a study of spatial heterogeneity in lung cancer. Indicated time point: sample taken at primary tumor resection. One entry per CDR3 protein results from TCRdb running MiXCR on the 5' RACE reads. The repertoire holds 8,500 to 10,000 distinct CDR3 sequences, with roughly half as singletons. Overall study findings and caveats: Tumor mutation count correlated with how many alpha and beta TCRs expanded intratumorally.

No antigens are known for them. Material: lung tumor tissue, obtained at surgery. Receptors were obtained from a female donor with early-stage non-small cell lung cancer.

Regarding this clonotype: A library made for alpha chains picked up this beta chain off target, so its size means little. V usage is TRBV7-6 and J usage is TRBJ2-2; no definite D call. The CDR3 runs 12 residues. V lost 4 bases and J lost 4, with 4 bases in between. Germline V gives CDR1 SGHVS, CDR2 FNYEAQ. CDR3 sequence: CASSSPTGELFF. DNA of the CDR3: TGTGCCAGCAGCTCACCCACCGGGGAGCTGTTTTTT.

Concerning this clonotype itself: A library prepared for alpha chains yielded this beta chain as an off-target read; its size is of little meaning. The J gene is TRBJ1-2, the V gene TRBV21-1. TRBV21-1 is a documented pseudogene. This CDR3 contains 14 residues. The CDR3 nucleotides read TGTGCCAGCAGCAAAATTGATTTGGGGTATGGCTACACCTTC. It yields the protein CASSKIDLGYGYTF.

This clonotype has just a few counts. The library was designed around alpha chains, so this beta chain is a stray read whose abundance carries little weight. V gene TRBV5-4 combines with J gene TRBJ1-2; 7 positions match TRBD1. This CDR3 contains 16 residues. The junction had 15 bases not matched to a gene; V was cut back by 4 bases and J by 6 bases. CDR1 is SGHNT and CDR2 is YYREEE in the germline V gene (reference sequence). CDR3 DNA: TGTGCCAGCAGCATTACACAGGGGTATGGGAAGCATGGCTACACCTTC. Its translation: CASSITQGYGKHGYTF.

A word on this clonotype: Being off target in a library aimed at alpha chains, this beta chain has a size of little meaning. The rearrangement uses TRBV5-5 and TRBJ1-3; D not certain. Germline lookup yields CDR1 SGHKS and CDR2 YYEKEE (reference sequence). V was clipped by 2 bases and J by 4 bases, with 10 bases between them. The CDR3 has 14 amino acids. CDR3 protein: CASSFGQSGNTIYF. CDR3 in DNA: TGTGCCAGCAGCTTTGGCCAGTCCGGAAACACCATATATTTT.

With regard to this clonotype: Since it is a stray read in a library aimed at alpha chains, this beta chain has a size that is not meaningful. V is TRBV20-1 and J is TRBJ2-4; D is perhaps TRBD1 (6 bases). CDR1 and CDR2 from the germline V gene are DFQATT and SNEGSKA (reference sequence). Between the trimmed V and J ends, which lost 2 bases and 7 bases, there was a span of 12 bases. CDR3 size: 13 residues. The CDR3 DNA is TGCAGTGCTAGAAAGTTGGGGGCGAACATTCAGTACTTC. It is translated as CSARKLGANIQYF.

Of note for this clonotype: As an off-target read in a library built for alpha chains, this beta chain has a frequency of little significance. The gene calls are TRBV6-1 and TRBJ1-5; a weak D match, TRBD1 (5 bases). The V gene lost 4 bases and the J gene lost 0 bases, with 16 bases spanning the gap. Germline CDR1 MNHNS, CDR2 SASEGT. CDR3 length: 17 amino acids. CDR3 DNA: TGTGCCAGCAGTGTCCATCCTCCGACAGCTAGCAATCAGCCCCAGCATTTT. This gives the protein CASSVHPPTASNQPQHF.

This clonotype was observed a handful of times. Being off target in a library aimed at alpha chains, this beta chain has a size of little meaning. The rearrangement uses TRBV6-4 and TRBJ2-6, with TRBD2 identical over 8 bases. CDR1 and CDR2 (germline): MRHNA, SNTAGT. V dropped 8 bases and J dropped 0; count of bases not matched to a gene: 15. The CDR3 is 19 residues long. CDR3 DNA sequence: TGTGCCAGCCGCCCCCCACTAGGCGGGAGGCCCTCTGGGGCCAACGTCCTGACTTTC. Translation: CASRPPLGGRPSGANVLTF.

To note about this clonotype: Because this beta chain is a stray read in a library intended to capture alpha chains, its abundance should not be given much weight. The CDR3 loop is CASRNRGSYEQYF. DNA for the CDR3: TGTGCCAGTAGGAACAGGGGGTCCTACGAGCAGTACTTC. The V gene is TRBV28, the J gene TRBJ2-7, with 8 bases matching TRBD1. The ends lost 9 bases at V and 1 base at J; junction bases unmatched: 5. The CDR3 loop spans 13 amino acids. In germline, CDR1 is MDHEN, CDR2 SYDVKM. Supplemented by reference TRBV28 and TRBJ2-7, the full variable domain reads DVKVTQSSRYLVKRTGEKVFLECVQDMDHENMFWYRQDPGLGLRLIYFSYDVKMKEKGDIPEGYSVSREKKERFSLILESASTNQTSMYLCASRNRGSYEQYFGPGTRLTVT.

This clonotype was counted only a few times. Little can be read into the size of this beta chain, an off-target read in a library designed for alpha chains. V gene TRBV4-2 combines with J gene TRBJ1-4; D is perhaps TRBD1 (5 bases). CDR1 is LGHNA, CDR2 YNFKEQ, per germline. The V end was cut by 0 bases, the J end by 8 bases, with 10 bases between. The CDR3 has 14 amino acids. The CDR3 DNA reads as TGTGCCAGCAGCCAAGAATGGGGCATCGAAAAACTGTTTTTT. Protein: CASSQEWGIEKLFF.

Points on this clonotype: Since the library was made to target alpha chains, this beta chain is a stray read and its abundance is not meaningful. The CDR3, as DNA: TGTGCCAGTCATGAATGGACAGCAGTCAACACCGGGGAGCTGTTTTTT. Its protein product is CASHEWTAVNTGELFF. The J gene is TRBJ2-2, the V gene TRBV19, with D possibly being TRBD1 (6 bases). Between the trimmed V and J ends, which lost 8 bases and 2 bases, there was a span of 18 bases. Germline-derived CDR1 and CDR2 are LNHDA and SQIVND (reference sequence). The CDR3 contains 16 residues. The whole variable domain, remainder taken from reference TRBV19 and TRBJ2-2, is DGGITQSPKYLFRKEGQNVTLSCEQNLNHDAMYWYRQDPGQGLRLIYYSQIVNDFQKGDIAEGYSVSREKKESFPLTVTSAQKNPTAFYLCASHEWTAVNTGELFFGEGSRLTVL.

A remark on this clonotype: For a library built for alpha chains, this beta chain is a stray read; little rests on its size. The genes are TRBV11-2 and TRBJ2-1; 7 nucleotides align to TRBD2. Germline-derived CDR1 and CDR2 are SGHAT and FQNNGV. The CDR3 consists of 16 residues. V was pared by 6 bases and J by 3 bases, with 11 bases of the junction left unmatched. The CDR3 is CASSPRERGVYNEQFF. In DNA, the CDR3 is TGTGCCAGCAGTCCTAGGGAGCGGGGCGTCTACAATGAGCAGTTCTTC.

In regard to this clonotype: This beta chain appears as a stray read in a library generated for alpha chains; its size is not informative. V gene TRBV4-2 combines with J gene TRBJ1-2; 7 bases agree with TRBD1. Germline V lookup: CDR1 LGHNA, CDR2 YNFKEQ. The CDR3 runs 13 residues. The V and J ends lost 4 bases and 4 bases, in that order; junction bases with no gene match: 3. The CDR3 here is CASSRGTVYGYTF. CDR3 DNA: TGTGCCAGCAGCCGTGGGACAGTCTATGGCTACACCTTC.

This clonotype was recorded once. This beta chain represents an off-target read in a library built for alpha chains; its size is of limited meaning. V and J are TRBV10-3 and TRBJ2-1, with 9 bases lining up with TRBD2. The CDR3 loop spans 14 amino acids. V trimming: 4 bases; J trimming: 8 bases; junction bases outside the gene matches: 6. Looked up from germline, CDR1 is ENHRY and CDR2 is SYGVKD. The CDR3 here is CAISAGTSIDEQFF. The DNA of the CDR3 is TGTGCCATCAGTGCCGGGACTAGCATCGATGAGCAGTTCTTC.

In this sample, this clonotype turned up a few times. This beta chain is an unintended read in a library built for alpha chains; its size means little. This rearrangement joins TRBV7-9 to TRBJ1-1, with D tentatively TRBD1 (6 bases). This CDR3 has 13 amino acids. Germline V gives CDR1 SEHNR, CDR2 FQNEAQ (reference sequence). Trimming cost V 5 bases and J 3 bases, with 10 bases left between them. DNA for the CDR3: TGTGCCAGCAGCGGGGGCGCGTACACTGAAGCTTTCTTT. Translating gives CASSGGAYTEAFF.